The 2 T cell receptor beta chains in this list originate from one sample, sequenced in a study of blood T cell repertoires in COVID-19. Assay: immunoSEQ multiplex PCR; the TCRdb copy retains only in-frame clones and omits some. The sample has fewer than 250,000 clones, 75% to 85% seen once. The sequenced material came from peripheral blood. These receptors came from a human donor in a cohort sampled during active COVID-19.

J is TRBJ2-7 and V is TRBV7-6; TRBD1 is a possible D gene (5 bases). V was clipped by 5 bases and J by 5 bases, with 22 bases between them. Germline V gene lookup returns CDR1 SGHVS and CDR2 FNYEAQ. CDR3 size: 16 residues. DNA of the CDR3: TGTGCCAGCAGCAACCCGTTCAGGGCCACCTGGGACGAGCAGTACTTC. Its translation: CASSNPFRATWDEQYF.

This clone has just one count. J is TRBJ2-1 and V is TRBV5-1, with 7 positions matching TRBD1. The V gene end was trimmed by 4 bases and the J gene end by 0 bases; junction bases not matched to a gene: 7. Germline lookup yields CDR1 SGHRS and CDR2 YFSETQ. The CDR3 has 16 amino acids. CDR3 residues: CASSVGQAVSYNEQFF. The CDR3 nucleotides read TGCGCCAGCAGCGTAGGACAGGCGGTCTCCTACAATGAGCAGTTCTTC.